This passage covers 30 T cell receptor beta chains from one sample sequenced in a study of blood T cell repertoires in COVID-19. Measured with immunoSEQ multiplex PCR; TCRdb has only the in-frame clones, and not every one. The sample carries some 200,000 clones, 92% recorded once. Material: peripheral blood. These receptors were taken from a man aged 25-45 years with acute or convalescent COVID-19.

The chain employs TRBV19 and TRBJ1-6, with TRBD1 matching over 10 bases. CDR3 length equals 14 residues. V trimming: 3 bases; J trimming: 8 bases; junction bases outside the gene matches: 1. From germline, CDR1 is LNHDA and CDR2 SQIVND (reference sequence). The CDR3 DNA sequence: TGTGCCAGTAGTATGGGGACAGGGGATTCACCCCTCCACTTT. Its protein product is CASSMGTGDSPLHF.

On this clone: At one of its ends the junction is not consistent with the germline gene, which may arise from a read error. The genes are TRBV11-2 and TRBJ2-1, with 8 bases that match TRBD1. Germline V CDR1 and CDR2: SGHAT, FQNNGV. The CDR3 contains 12 residues. The CDR3 sequence is CASSLVWQGAVF. CDR3 coding DNA: TGTGCCAGCAGCTTAGTATGGCAGGGGGCAGTCTTC.

This chain uses TRBV5-5 with TRBJ1-2; 10 nucleotides agree with TRBD1. V lost 4 bases, J lost 5 bases, and 8 bases stayed unmatched. The CDR3 has 15 amino acids. CDR1 is SGHKS and CDR2 is YYEKEE in the germline V gene (reference sequence). The CDR3 loop is CASSGGQGVDYGYTF. Written as DNA, the CDR3 is TGTGCCAGCAGCGGAGGACAGGGGGTCGATTATGGCTACACCTTC.

The genes are TRBV3-1 (or the pseudogene TRBV3-2) and TRBJ1-2; 8 bases are shared with TRBD1. This CDR3 is built from 16 residues. Germline V gene data show CDR1 as LGHDT and CDR2 as YNNKEL (reference sequence). The V gene end was trimmed by 2 bases and the J gene end by 4 bases; junction bases not matched to a gene: 9. CDR3 sequence reads: CASSQRGKDRAYGYTF. CDR3 sequence (DNA): TGTGCCAGCAGCCAACGAGGAAAGGACAGGGCCTATGGCTACACCTTC.

V gene TRBV5-8 combines with J gene TRBJ2-3, with unresolved D. In germline, CDR1 is SGHTS, CDR2 YDEGEE. The CDR3 is 16 amino acids. V was shortened by 2 bases and J by 0 bases, with 13 bases between the two germline ends. The CDR3: CASSFGSRVSTDTQYF. The CDR3 DNA is TGTGCCAGCAGCTTCGGGTCCCGAGTTAGCACAGATACGCAGTATTTT.

The chain links TRBV11-3 to TRBJ2-3, with 8 bases identical to TRBD2. CDR1 is SGHNT, CDR2 YENEEA, per germline. The CDR3 contains 15 residues. Trimming cost V 1 base and J 7 bases; bases outside gene matches: 7. For the CDR3, the DNA is TGTGCCAGCAGCTTAGGAGGTAGCGGGGCTAATACGCAGTATTTT. Residues: CASSLGGSGANTQYF.

The chain carries TRBV29-1 and TRBJ2-2; 8 nucleotides line up with TRBD1. The CDR3 has 14 amino acids. The junction had 4 bases not matched to a gene; V was cut back by 5 bases and J by 2 bases. Germline V gives CDR1 SQVTM, CDR2 ANQGSEA. The CDR3 protein is CSVRGQVNTGELFF. The CDR3 DNA reads TGCAGCGTTAGGGGACAGGTCAACACCGGGGAGCTGTTTTTT.

V is TRBV5-1 and J is TRBJ2-5; D is possibly TRBD1 (5 bases). This CDR3 has 15 amino acids. Per germline, CDR1 SGHRS and CDR2 YFSETQ. The V gene lost 1 base and the J gene lost 0 bases, with 10 bases spanning the gap. The CDR3 spells CASSLFSGYQETQYF. CDR3 bases: TGCGCCAGCAGCTTGTTCTCAGGGTACCAAGAGACCCAGTACTTC.

The chain uses TRBV5-4 and TRBJ2-1; 8 bases fit TRBD1. Germline CDR1 and CDR2: SGHNT and YYREEE (reference sequence). The CDR3 loop spans 15 amino acids. V shed 0 bases, J shed 8 bases, and the junction held 7 bases outside the gene matches. CDR3 in DNA: TGTGCCAGCAGCTTGGCCGTCGCAGGGGGCGATGAGCAGTTCTTC. Translated, it gives CASSLAVAGGDEQFF.

In its sample, this clone was seen once. V usage is TRBV6-5 and J usage is TRBJ1-2, with 7 bases identical to TRBD1. The CDR3 runs to 12 residues. V shed 5 bases, J shed 7 bases, and the junction held 4 bases outside the gene matches. Germline V lookup: CDR1 MNHEY, CDR2 SVGAGI. The CDR3 protein is CASSPGQSGYTF. The DNA for the CDR3 is TGTGCCAGCAGTCCGGGACAGAGTGGCTACACCTTC.

The chain links TRBV6-5 to TRBJ1-2, with D unresolved. CDR1 is MNHEY, CDR2 SVGAGI, per germline. The V and J ends lost 0 bases and 7 bases respectively, with 12 bases between them. The CDR3 loop spans 14 amino acids. The CDR3 region has the DNA TGTGCCAGCAGTTACTCGAAACCCGGTCCTGGCTACACCTTC. Encoded protein: CASSYSKPGPGYTF.

The chain combines TRBV5-1 with TRBJ2-2, with TRBD2 identical over 7 bases. Germline V gene data show CDR1 as SGHRS and CDR2 as YFSETQ. The CDR3 has 15 amino acids. The V gene end was trimmed by 4 bases and the J gene end by 0 bases; junction bases not matched to a gene: 3. CDR3: CASSVLAANTGELFF. CDR3 coding DNA: TGCGCCAGCAGCGTCCTAGCGGCGAACACCGGGGAGCTGTTTTTT.

This chain links TRBV6-5 with TRBJ1-5; D may be TRBD1 (6 bases). The CDR3 runs to 15 residues. From germline, CDR1 is MNHEY and CDR2 SVGAGI. Trimming stripped 6 bases from V and 2 bases from J, with 14 bases between. CDR3 sequence: CASRTDRSRNQPQHF. The CDR3 nucleotides read TGTGCCAGCAGAACTGACAGGTCTCGCAATCAGCCCCAGCATTTT.

The chain links TRBV11-2 to TRBJ2-5, with 9 bases lining up with TRBD2. Germline V gene lookup returns CDR1 SGHAT and CDR2 FQNNGV. Losses at the gene ends were 3 bases for V and 7 bases for J; bases not matched to a gene: 12. The CDR3 sequence is 16 residues long. The CDR3 here is CASSLLPSGALGTQYF. The CDR3, as DNA: TGTGCCAGCAGCTTGTTACCTAGCGGGGCCTTGGGGACCCAGTACTTC.

This chain connects TRBV28 to TRBJ2-1, with D possibly matching TRBD1 (6 bases). V shed 3 bases and J shed 8 bases, with 14 bases lying between them. Germline loops: CDR1 MDHEN, CDR2 SYDVKM. The CDR3 consists of 14 residues. This chain's CDR3 is CASSFPDRNDEQFF. The CDR3 DNA follows: TGTGCCAGCAGTTTTCCCGACAGGAATGATGAGCAGTTCTTC.

The V call is TRBV3-1 (or the pseudogene TRBV3-2), the J call TRBJ2-6; D may be TRBD2 (6 bases). The germline CDR1 and CDR2 sequences are LGHDT and YNNKEL (reference sequence). Deletions cut 6 bases from V and 9 bases from J, with 18 bases between. The CDR3 has 15 amino acids. The CDR3 nucleotides are TGTGCCAGCAGTAGCGACGGGACTTTACACAACGTCCTGACTTTC. Translating gives CASSSDGTLHNVLTF.

This rearrangement joins TRBV19 to TRBJ2-1, with D maybe TRBD2 (6 bases). The CDR3 contains 14 residues. Looked up from germline, CDR1 is LNHDA and CDR2 is SQIVND (reference sequence). The CDR3 coding sequence is TGTGCGAGTCGGTGGGGAGGCGATTACAATGAGCAGTTCTTC. The encoded protein is CASRWGGDYNEQFF.

V and J are TRBV28 and TRBJ1-2, with TRBD1 matching 7 bases. The CDR3 is 13 residues long. The V gene end was trimmed by 5 bases and the J gene end by 6 bases; junction bases not matched to a gene: 6. Germline lookup yields CDR1 MDHEN and CDR2 SYDVKM. The CDR3 loop reads CASSIDRANGYTF. CDR3 DNA sequence: TGTGCCAGCAGTATTGACAGGGCCAATGGCTACACCTTC.

The chain recombines TRBV30 with TRBJ1-1; D remains ambiguous. CDR1 is GTSNPN, CDR2 SVGIG, per germline (reference sequence). Trimming took off 3 bases at V and 4 bases at J, with 15 bases between the two ends. There are 14 residues in the CDR3. CDR3 protein: CAWRNPGSVTEAFF. CDR3 nucleotides: TGTGCCTGGAGGAACCCTGGGAGTGTCACTGAAGCTTTCTTT.

The chain uses TRBV5-4 and TRBJ2-5, with 14 bases aligning to TRBD2. Trimming cost V 4 bases and J 7 bases; bases outside gene matches: 12. The CDR3 covers 17 residues. Germline assignment: CDR1 SGHNT and CDR2 YYREEE (reference sequence). In nucleotides, the CDR3 is TGTGCCAGCAGCCCGACCGCTAAGACTAGCGGGAGGGGGACCCAGTACTTC. Its translation: CASSPTAKTSGRGTQYF. Drawing the rest from reference TRBV5-4 and TRBJ2-5, the complete variable domain is ETGVTQSPTHLIKTRGQQVTLRCSSQSGHNTVSWYQQALGQGPQFIFQYYREEENGRGNFPPRFSGLQFPNYSSELNVNALELDDSALYLCASSPTAKTSGRGTQYFGPGTRLLVL.

The rearrangement links TRBV7-2 to TRBJ2-7, with 7 bases that match TRBD2. V trimming: 2 bases; J trimming: 3 bases; junction bases outside the gene matches: 16. The CDR3 extends over 18 amino acids. Germline V gives CDR1 SGHTA, CDR2 FQGNSA. The CDR3 spells CASSLSSIWDYSNYEQYF. The CDR3, as DNA: TGTGCCAGCAGCTTATCCTCTATATGGGACTACTCTAACTACGAGCAGTACTTC.

The gene calls are TRBV6-5 and TRBJ1-6; a weak D match, TRBD1 (5 bases). This CDR3 is 15 amino acids long. CDR1 is MNHEY and CDR2 is SVGAGI in the germline V gene. Trimming pared 8 bases from V and 3 bases from J, leaving 14 bases between. CDR3 sequence (DNA): TGTGCCAGCCACAGCGGGGGGAACTATAATTCACCCCTCCACTTT. It yields the protein CASHSGGNYNSPLHF.

This chain uses TRBV6-5 with TRBJ1-2; 7 nucleotides match TRBD1. Trimming at V came to 6 bases and at J to 4 bases, leaving 8 bases not matched to a gene. The CDR3 extends over 14 amino acids. Looked up from germline, CDR1 is MNHEY and CDR2 is SVGAGI. The DNA for the CDR3 is TGTGCCAGCAGAAAAGACAGGGTACCCTATGGCTACACCTTC. Protein: CASRKDRVPYGYTF.

Remarks on this clone: Germline is not matched at one junction end, which may reflect a read error. The chain employs TRBV2 and TRBJ1-6, with a weak D call TRBD1 (5 bases). The CDR3 consists of 15 residues. Per germline, CDR1 SNHLY and CDR2 FYNNEI. CDR3 sequence: CASSKTGTNNSPLHF. CDR3 in DNA: TGTGCCAGCAGTAAGACCGGGACTAATAACTCACCCCTCCACTTT.

The chain couples TRBV10-1 to TRBJ2-2; TRBD2 aligns across 8 bases. V gave up 6 bases and J gave up 4 bases; unmatched junction bases: 7. CDR3 length equals 15 residues. CDR1 WNHNN and CDR2 SYGVQD come from the germline V gene (reference sequence). The CDR3 reads CASSLGREGTGELFF. The CDR3 coding sequence is TGCGCCAGCAGCCTGGGACGGGAGGGCACCGGGGAGCTGTTTTTT.

As to this clone: The same CDR3 also results from other DNA sequences found in this sample. The chain links TRBV5-1 to TRBJ2-5, with 8 bases aligning to TRBD1. Germline V gene sequence: CDR1 SGHRS, CDR2 YFSETQ. V shed 3 bases and J 5 bases; nucleotides not matched to a gene: 6. The CDR3 covers 14 residues. The chain's CDR3 is CASSSPGGRETQYF. CDR3 DNA: TGCGCCAGCAGCTCGCCAGGGGGCCGGGAGACCCAGTACTTC.

The rearrangement uses TRBV12-3 or TRBV12-4 and TRBJ1-2; D uncertain. V was clipped by 6 bases and J by 4 bases, with 9 bases between them. This CDR3 region has 12 residues. This CDR3 is CASSTLGYGYTF. The CDR3 region has the DNA TGTGCCAGCAGCACCCTAGGCTATGGCTACACCTTC.

This chain joins TRBV6-5 and TRBJ2-2; D may be TRBD2 (6 bases). CDR3 length: 16 amino acids. V lost 4 bases to trimming and J lost 4 bases, with 16 bases between them. The germline V gene has CDR1 MNHEY and CDR2 SVGAGI. CDR3 coding DNA: TGTGCCAGCAGTTTGCGGGGTCCGGCGGGCACCGGGGAGCTGTTTTTT. It yields the protein CASSLRGPAGTGELFF.

V usage is TRBV4-1 and J usage is TRBJ2-3; D gene unclear. Germline CDR1 is MGHRA and CDR2 is YSYEKL. Trimming shortened V by 2 bases and J by 2 bases, and 5 bases separated the two germline ends. CDR3 length equals 13 residues. As DNA, the CDR3 is TGCGCCAGCAGCCAACCGTCCACAGATACGCAGTATTTT. Translated, it gives CASSQPSTDTQYF.

The chain has TRBV18 and TRBJ2-2; unclear D gene. Trimming stripped 2 bases from V and 5 bases from J, with 12 bases between. Germline lookup yields CDR1 KGHSH and CDR2 LQKENI. The CDR3 sequence is 15 residues long. CDR3 nucleotides: TGTGCCAGCTCACCAATAGCTGTAACTACCGGGGAGCTGTTTTTT. Amino acid sequence: CASSPIAVTTGELFF.